The rows below give T cell receptor beta chains drawn from one sample of a study of shared clonotypes between healthy human individuals. Some clones are missing from TCRdb's copy, which holds only in-frame ones; the method was immunoSEQ multiplex PCR. This table has millions of clones, about 92% appearing once. The sample comprised naive CD4+ T cells from PBMCs. All receptors come from a man between 18 and 29 years old in good health. Some clones in this sample may be carry-over from other donors' samples. The CDR3 runs from the conserved cysteine through the conserved F or W. Each record gives: J gene, V gene, clone size, D gene, CDR3 protein, CDR3 DNA. A D gene is named only where the DNA matches it firmly. Clone size is stated in some rows and not others, as once, few, many or a class when expanded.

TRBJ2-7,TRBV7-2,once,TRBD1,CASSRQGAKDEQYF,TGTGCCAGCAGCCGACAGGGGGCGAAGGACGAGCAGTACTTC
TRBJ2-2,TRBV12-5,NA,NA,CASGSNTGELFF,TGTGCTAGTGGTTCCAACACCGGGGAGCTGTTTTTT
TRBJ2-6,TRBV28,NA,NA,CASSLWILPSGANVLTF,TGTGCCAGCAGTTTGTGGATCCTTCCCTCTGGGGCCAACGTCCTGACTTTC
TRBJ2-1,TRBV7-8,NA,NA,CASSLSRGEQFF,TGTGCCAGCAGCCTTAGTCGCGGTGAGCAGTTCTTC
TRBJ2-1,TRBV11-3,NA,TRBD2,CASSLETSGYNEQFF,TGTGCCAGCAGCTTAGAGACTAGCGGATACAATGAGCAGTTCTTC
TRBJ2-6,TRBV5-4,few,NA,CASSGYSGASGANVLTF,TGTGCCAGCAGCGGATATAGCGGAGCCTCTGGGGCCAACGTCCTGACTTTC
TRBJ1-4,TRBV7-9,NA,NA,CASSTPRGGGEKLFF,TGTGCCAGCAGCACCCCCAGGGGAGGAGGTGAAAAACTGTTTTTT
TRBJ2-7,TRBV23-1,NA,TRBD2,CASSQDGQGVQASGRNEQYF,TGCGCCAGCAGCCAAGACGGACAGGGTGTTCAAGCTAGCGGGAGGAACGAGCAGTACTTC
TRBJ2-3,TRBV7-7,NA,NA,CASSLGVDQVSTDTQYF,TGTGCCAGCAGCTTAGGAGTGGATCAAGTAAGCACAGATACGCAGTATTTT
TRBJ1-5,TRBV12-5,NA,NA,CASGLGPAGPNQPQHF,TGTGCTAGTGGTTTAGGCCCGGCGGGACCCAATCAGCCCCAGCATTTT
TRBJ2-2,TRBV7-9,NA,NA,CASSLAAANTGELFF,TGTGCCAGCAGCTTAGCGGCAGCTAACACCGGGGAGCTGTTTTTT
TRBJ2-2,TRBV18,NA,NA,CASSPPGRERLFF,TGTGCCAGCTCACCACCCGGCCGGGAGCGGCTGTTTTTT
TRBJ2-7,TRBV7-6,NA,NA,CASSSGTRARLIYEQYF,TGTGCCAGCAGCTCCGGGACTCGCGCGCGTCTAATCTACGAGCAGTACTTC
TRBJ1-3,TRBV2,NA,NA,CASSERRARVKPTGNTIYF,TGTGCCAGCAGTGAAAGGAGGGCCAGGGTAAAGCCTACTGGAAACACCATATATTTT
TRBJ1-1,TRBV5-1,NA,TRBD1,CASGQGAGGTEAFF,TGCGCCAGCGGACAGGGGGCAGGCGGAACTGAAGCTTTCTTT
TRBJ2-7,TRBV7-9,NA,TRBD2,CASSQLAGVSHEQYF,TGTGCCAGCAGCCAACTAGCGGGAGTCTCGCACGAGCAGTACTTC
TRBJ1-5,TRBV2,NA,TRBD1,CASSDWDRAQPQHF,TGTGCCAGCAGTGATTGGGACAGGGCTCAGCCCCAGCATTTT
TRBJ2-3,TRBV11-3,once,NA,CASSPSRGTQYF,TGTGCCAGCAGCCCTAGCCGGGGTACGCAGTATTTT
TRBJ1-5,TRBV6-4,NA,NA,CATPAAPGQPQHF,TGTGCCACCCCTGCGGCTCCCGGTCAGCCCCAGCATTTT
TRBJ1-2,TRBV9,NA,NA,CASSVGGPSGYTF,TGTGCCAGCAGCGTAGGTGGACCCTCGGGCTACACCTTC
TRBJ2-1,TRBV6-1,NA,TRBD2,CASRTSGSYNEQFF,TGTGCCAGCAGAACTAGCGGGAGCTACAATGAGCAGTTCTTC
TRBJ2-5,TRBV12-5,NA,NA,CASGLGFGSPETQYF,TGTGCTAGTGGTTTGGGCTTCGGGAGCCCAGAGACCCAGTACTTC
TRBJ2-7,TRBV20-1,NA,NA,CSARAYLEQYF,TGCAGTGCTAGGGCCTACCTCGAGCAGTACTTC
TRBJ1-2,TRBV6-1,NA,NA,CASSPQTANYGYTF,TGTGCCAGCTCCCCTCAGACAGCTAACTATGGCTACACCTTC
TRBJ1-1,TRBV6-6,few,NA,CASSPRLNTEAFF,TGTGCCAGCAGCCCCCGGTTGAACACTGAAGCTTTCTTT
TRBJ2-7,TRBV4-2,NA,NA,CASSPPTGTESYEQYF,TGTGCCAGCAGCCCCCCCACCGGGACGGAGTCCTACGAGCAGTACTTC
TRBJ1-4,TRBV7-2,NA,NA,CASSLHVRPGGYEKLFF,TGTGCCAGCAGCCTACACGTTCGGCCGGGTGGATATGAAAAACTGTTTTTT
TRBJ2-7,TRBV5-4,NA,TRBD2,CASSPTGGISSYEQYF,TGTGCCAGCAGCCCAACCGGGGGGATCAGCTCCTACGAGCAGTACTTC
TRBJ2-5,TRBV28,NA,TRBD2,CASSSGTSGNQETQYF,TGTGCCAGCAGTTCCGGGACTAGCGGGAATCAAGAGACCCAGTACTTC
TRBJ2-5,TRBV5-1,few,NA,CASSLEGGQETQYF,TGCGCCAGCAGCTTGGAGGGCGGACAAGAGACCCAGTACTTC
TRBJ2-3,TRBV7-9,NA,NA,CATPGRDGTDTQYF,TGTGCCACCCCCGGGCGGGATGGCACAGATACGCAGTATTTT
TRBJ2-3,TRBV6-1,NA,NA,CASSEYSGTDTQYF,TGTGCCAGCAGTGAATATTCAGGCACAGATACGCAGTATTTT
TRBJ2-2,TRBV7-8,NA,TRBD1,CASSLAKGAQTGELFF,TGTGCCAGCAGCTTAGCAAAGGGGGCGCAGACCGGGGAGCTGTTTTTT
TRBJ2-3,TRBV5-1,NA,NA,CASSVGGRAADTQYF,TGCGCTAGTTCCGTTGGGGGCAGGGCCGCAGATACGCAGTATTTT
TRBJ2-1,TRBV11-2,once,NA,CASSLLGREQFF,TGTGCCAGCAGCTTACTCGGACGTGAGCAGTTCTTC
TRBJ1-5,TRBV30,NA,TRBD1,CAWSKQGDQPQHF,TGTGCCTGGAGTAAACAGGGGGATCAGCCCCAGCATTTT
TRBJ1-1,TRBV7-9,NA,NA,CASSPPVSRTEAFF,TGTGCCAGCAGCCCTCCGGTCAGTAGAACTGAAGCTTTCTTT